This T cell receptor beta chain was found in a study of shared clonotypes between healthy human individuals. Study details: CD8 memory received one plate per donor, CD8 naive two, CD4 memory three and CD4 naive three.

The V and J ends lost 5 bases and 0 bases respectively, with 23 bases between them. The CDR3 totals 19 residues. In germline, CDR1 is MNHNS, CDR2 SASEGT. Data came from immunoSEQ multiplex PCR; TCRdb stores just in-frame clones and leaves some out. The table has around 1.5 million clones, nearly 99% seen once. The donors were adults (healthy and HIV-negative) with no recent acute infections or vaccinations. The gene calls are TRBV6-1 and TRBJ2-4; D not certain. This TCR derives from a young man in good health. The material sequenced was naive CD4+ T cells sorted from blood. Documented subset: CD45RA+ positively selected. In DNA, the CDR3 is TGTGCCAGCAGTAAAGAGACGACCTTACAACTCCTAGCCAAAAACATTCAGTACTTC. Its protein is CASSKETTLQLLAKNIQYF.